This record concerns one T cell receptor beta chain sequence. The sample belongs to a study of technical replicates of blood from a few donors. Repertoires were generated with immunoSEQ multiplex PCR, while TCRdb's copy carries only in-frame clones and drops some. The profile covers about 83,000 clones, with just over 95% appearing a single time and approximately 0.32% taken by the ten largest. Germline CDR1 GTSNPN, CDR2 SVGIG (reference sequence). CDR3 length equals 14 residues. V was cut by 3 bases and J by 4 bases, with 13 bases left in between. This chain links TRBV30 with TRBJ1-5; D possibly corresponds to TRBD1 (5 bases). This receptor was taken from a human donor in good health. The specimen was T cells isolated from PBMCs. CDR3 DNA: TGTGCCTGGAGATCTACAGGACTAAATCAGCCCCAGCATTTT. Translated: CAWRSTGLNQPQHF. Supplemented by reference TRBV30 and TRBJ1-5, the full variable domain reads SQTIHQWPATLVQPVGSPLSLECTVEGTSNPNLYWYRQAAGRGLQLLFYSVGIGQISSEVPQNLSASRPQDRQFILSSKKLLLSDSGFYLCAWRSTGLNQPQHFGDGTRLSIL.